The TCR beta chain described here comes from a study of technical replicates of blood from a few donors. Produced via immunoSEQ multiplex PCR; TCRdb's table is partial and in-frame only. Of fewer than 90,000 clones in the sample, approximately 96% were seen once. Germline V lookup: CDR1 MGHRA, CDR2 YSYEKL. With V trimmed by 2 bases and J by 2 bases, 7 bases remained unmatched. This CDR3 spans 17 amino acids. The receptor's source is a human donor in good health. Sequencing was done on a sample of T cells isolated from PBMCs. V and J are TRBV4-1 and TRBJ2-5, with TRBD2 identical over 11 bases. CDR3 nucleotides: TGCGCCAGCAGCCAATACGAAATAGCGGGGGGGCAAGAGACCCAGTACTTC. Translated, it gives CASSQYEIAGGQETQYF.